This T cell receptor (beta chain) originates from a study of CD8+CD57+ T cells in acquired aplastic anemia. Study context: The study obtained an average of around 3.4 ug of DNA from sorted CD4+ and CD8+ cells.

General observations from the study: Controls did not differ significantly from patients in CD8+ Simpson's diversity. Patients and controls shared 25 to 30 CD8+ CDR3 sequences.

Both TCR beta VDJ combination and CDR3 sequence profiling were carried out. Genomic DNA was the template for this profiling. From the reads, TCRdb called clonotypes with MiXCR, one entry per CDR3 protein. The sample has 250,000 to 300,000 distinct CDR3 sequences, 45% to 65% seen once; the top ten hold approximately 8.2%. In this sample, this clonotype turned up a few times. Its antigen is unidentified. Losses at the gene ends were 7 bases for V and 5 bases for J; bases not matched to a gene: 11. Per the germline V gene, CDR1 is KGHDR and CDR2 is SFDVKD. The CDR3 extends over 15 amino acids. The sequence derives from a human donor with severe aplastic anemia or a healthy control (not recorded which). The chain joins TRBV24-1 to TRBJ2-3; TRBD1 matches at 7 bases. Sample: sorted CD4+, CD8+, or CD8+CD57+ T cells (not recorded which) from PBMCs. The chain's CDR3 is CATSPTGAPGDTQYF. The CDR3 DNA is TGTGCCACCAGCCCTACAGGGGCCCCGGGAGATACGCAGTATTTT.